This T cell receptor (beta chain) was retrieved from a study of T-cell reconstitution after alpha-beta-depleted transplantation in children. Study-level findings and limits: Most T-cell counts and diversity one year after the transplant came from T cells that were newly produced.

V was trimmed by 4 bases and J by 2 bases, leaving 7 bases between them. The germline V gene has CDR1 SGHTA and CDR2 FQGNSA. The CDR3 has 13 amino acids. Molecular barcoding with unique molecular identifiers was used for the TCRbeta library. Each CDR3 protein gets one entry after TCRdb re-called the PCR reads with MiXCR. The table shows about 170,000 distinct CDR3 sequences, with over 8.5% occurring only once. This clonotype was seen many times. Its antigen is unidentified. This specimen was PBMCs, taken before TCRalphabeta/CD19-depleted stem cell transplant. This receptor was taken from a boy between 2 and 10 years old with acute myeloid leukemia, due to receive a stem cell transplant. V and J are TRBV7-2 and TRBJ2-3; D is unresolved. As DNA, the CDR3 is TGTGCCAGCAGCTCTCGGCTCACAGATACGCAGTATTTT. Translation: CASSSRLTDTQYF.